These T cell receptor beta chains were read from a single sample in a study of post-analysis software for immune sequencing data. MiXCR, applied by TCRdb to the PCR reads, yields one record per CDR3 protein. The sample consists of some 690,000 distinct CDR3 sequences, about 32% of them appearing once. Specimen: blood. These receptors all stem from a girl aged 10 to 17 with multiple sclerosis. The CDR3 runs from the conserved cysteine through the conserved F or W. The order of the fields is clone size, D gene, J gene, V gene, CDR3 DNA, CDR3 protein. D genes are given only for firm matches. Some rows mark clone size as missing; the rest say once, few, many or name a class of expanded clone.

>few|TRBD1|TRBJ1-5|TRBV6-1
TGTGCCAGCAGCGACAGGGTTAATCAGCCCCAGCATTTT
CASSDRVNQPQHF
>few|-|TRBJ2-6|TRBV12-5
TGTGCTAGTGGTTTTTATGGTGGGGCCAACGTCCTGACTTTC
CASGFYGGANVLTF
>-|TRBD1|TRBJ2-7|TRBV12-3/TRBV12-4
TGTGCCAGCAGTTTAGGGAGACAGGGCCCAATCTCCTACGAGCAGTACTTC
CASSLGRQGPISYEQYF
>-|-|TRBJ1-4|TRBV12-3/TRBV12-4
TGTGCCAGCAATTTAACGGGGAATGAAAAACTGTTTTTT
CASNLTGNEKLFF
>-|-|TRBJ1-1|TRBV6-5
TGTGCCAGCAGTTATTTGACAGTTCTTAAAAACACTGAAGCTTTCTTT
CASSYLTVLKNTEAFF
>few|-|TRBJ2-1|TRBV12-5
TGTGCTAGTGCCCTTCTCACGATTGAGGACCTAGATGAGCAGTTCTTC
CASALLTIEDLDEQFF
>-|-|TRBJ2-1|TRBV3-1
TGTGCCAGCAGCCAAGGGGTGGAACCCTACAGTGAGCAGTTCTTC
CASSQGVEPYSEQFF
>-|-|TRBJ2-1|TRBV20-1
TGCAGTGCTAGAGGTAGAGGGTGGAATGAGCAGTTCTTC
CSARGRGWNEQFF
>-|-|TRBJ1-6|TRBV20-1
TGCAGTTCCTTCGATGGCTCCTATAATTCACCCCTCCACTTT
CSSFDGSYNSPLHF
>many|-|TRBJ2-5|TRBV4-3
TGCGCCAGCAGCGTCGGATCTGGGGAAGAGACCCAGTACTTC
CASSVGSGEETQYF
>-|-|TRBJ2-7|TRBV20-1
TGCAGTGCTAGAGATCCGCCAGGGGTTACGTACGAGCAGTACTTC
CSARDPPGVTYEQYF
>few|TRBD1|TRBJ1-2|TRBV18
TGTGCCAGCTCACCCCTCGCAGCTGGACAGGGCGGCTACTATGGCTACACCTTC
CASSPLAAGQGGYYGYTF
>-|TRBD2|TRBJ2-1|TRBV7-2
TGTGCCACACTAGCGGGAGTTGAGCAGTTATTC
CATLAGVEQLF
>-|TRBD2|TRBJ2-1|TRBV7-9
TGTGCCAGCAGCCCCAGGACTAGCGGGAGCGTCGGGAGGGGGGAGCAGTTCTTC
CASSPRTSGSVGRGEQFF
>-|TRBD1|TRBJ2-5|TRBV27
TGTGCCAGCAGCTGGTCCCGGGACAGGGGACAGACCCAGTACTTC
CASSWSRDRGQTQYF
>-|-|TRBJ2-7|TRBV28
TGTGCCAGCTCCTATCCCGCGGGGTTTTACGAGCAGTACTTC
CASSYPAGFYEQYF
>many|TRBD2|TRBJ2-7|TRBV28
TGTGCCAGCAGCGACCTGGGACTAGCGGGAGGGGGCATAAGAGAGCAGTACTTC
CASSDLGLAGGGIREQYF
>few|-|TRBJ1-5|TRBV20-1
TGCAGTGCTAGTAATAGCAATCAGCCCCAGCATTTT
CSASNSNQPQHF
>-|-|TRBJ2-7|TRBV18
TGTGTCAGCTCACTTGCGGGAAGGGACGAGCAGTACTTC
CVSSLAGRDEQYF
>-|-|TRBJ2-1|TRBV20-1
TGCAGTGCTCCTTCGCGGGGGCGCACGAATGAGCAGTTCTTC
CSAPSRGRTNEQFF
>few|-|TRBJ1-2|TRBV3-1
TGTGCCAGCAGCCAAGATCGGAAGTATGGCTACACCTTC
CASSQDRKYGYTF
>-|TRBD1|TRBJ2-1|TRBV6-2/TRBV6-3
TGTGCCAGCAGTTACCCACAGGGGAAATTTGCCTACAATGAGCAGTTCTTC
CASSYPQGKFAYNEQFF
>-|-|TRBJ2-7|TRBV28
TGTGCCAGCAGTACTGACGAGCAGTACTTC
CASSTDEQYF
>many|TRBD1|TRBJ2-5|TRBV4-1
TGCGCCAGCAGCCAATCGGGACAGCAAGAGACCCAGTACTTC
CASSQSGQQETQYF
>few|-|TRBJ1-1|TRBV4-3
TGCGCCAGCAGCCAAGTGAGTTTACCGATGAACACTGAAGCTTTCTTT
CASSQVSLPMNTEAFF
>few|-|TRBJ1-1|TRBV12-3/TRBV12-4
TGTGCCAGCAGCCCAAATGGGTTCAGACGGGCTGAAGCTTTCTTT
CASSPNGFRRAEAFF
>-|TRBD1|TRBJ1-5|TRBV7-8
TGTGCCAGCAGCCCCTTGGCAGGGGGTAGCAATCGGCCCCAGCATTTT
CASSPLAGGSNRPQHF
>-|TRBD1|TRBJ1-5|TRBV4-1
TGCGCCAGCAGCCAAGACAGGGGGCTACAGCCCCAGCATTTT
CASSQDRGLQPQHF
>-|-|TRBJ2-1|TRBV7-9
TGTGCCAGCAGCTTACAGTCCGGGATTCGTGAGCAGTTCTTC
CASSLQSGIREQFF
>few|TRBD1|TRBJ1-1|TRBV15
TGTGCCACCAGCAGGACAGGGGGCCGGGTGAACACTGAAGCTTTCTTT
CATSRTGGRVNTEAFF
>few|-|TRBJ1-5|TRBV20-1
TGCAGTGCGTTGGGGGGTCGCAACCAGCCCCAGCATTTT
CSALGGRNQPQHF
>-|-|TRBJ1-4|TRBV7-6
TGTGCCAGCACCCCCGCGATGGGGCACTCCCAGAATGAAAAACTGTTTTTT
CASTPAMGHSQNEKLFF
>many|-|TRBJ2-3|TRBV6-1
TGTGCCAGCAGTGAAGTTTTTACAAACACAGATACGCAGTATTTT
CASSEVFTNTDTQYF
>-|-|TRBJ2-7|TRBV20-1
TGCAGTGCTAGAAGGCCTGACGGAGCCGGCTCCTACGAGCAGTACTTC
CSARRPDGAGSYEQYF
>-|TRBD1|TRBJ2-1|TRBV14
TGTGCCTGCAGCCGACGTACAGGGGGCAATTACAATGAGCAGTTCTTC
CACSRRTGGNYNEQFF
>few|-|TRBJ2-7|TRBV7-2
TGTGCCAGCAGCTTAATTGACTGGGCCTCCTACGAGCAGTACTTC
CASSLIDWASYEQYF
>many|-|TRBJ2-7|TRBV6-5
TGTGCCAGCAGCCCCTGGGGATGGGAGCAGTACTTC
CASSPWGWEQYF
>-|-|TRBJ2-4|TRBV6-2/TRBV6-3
TGTGCCAGCAGTTCCACCAGGGTCCTACAACACATTCAGTACTTC
CASSSTRVLQHIQYF
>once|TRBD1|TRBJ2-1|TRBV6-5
TGTGCCAGCCTGTCACCAGGGGGCACCTACAATGAGCAGTTCTTC
CASLSPGGTYNEQFF
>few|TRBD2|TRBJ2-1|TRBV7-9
TGTGCCAGCAGCTTATCTACTAGCGGGGCCACCTACAATGAGCAGTTCTTC
CASSLSTSGATYNEQFF
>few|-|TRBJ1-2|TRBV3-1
TGTGCCAGCAGAGGTGGGCAGGGGTCCGGCTACACCTTC
CASRGGQGSGYTF
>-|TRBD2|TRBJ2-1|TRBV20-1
TGCAGTGCTAGCCCCCCGGGACTAGCGGGAATGCAGTTCTTC
CSASPPGLAGMQFF
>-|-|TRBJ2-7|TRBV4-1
TGCGCCAGCAGCCATCCCGGGACCGCCTACGAGCAGTACTTC
CASSHPGTAYEQYF
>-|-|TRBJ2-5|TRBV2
TGTGCCAGCCGGAGAGCCGAAGAGACCCAGTACTTC
CASRRAEETQYF
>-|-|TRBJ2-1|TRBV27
TGTGCCAGCAGTTTGTTGGTGGGGCAGAATGAGCAGTTCTTC
CASSLLVGQNEQFF
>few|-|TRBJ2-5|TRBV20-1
TGCGCGGGCGCGGGTCTAGAGACCCAGTACTTC
CAGAGLETQYF
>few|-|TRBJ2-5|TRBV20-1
TGCAGTGCTACCCTAGGACAGCAAGAGACCCAGTACTTC
CSATLGQQETQYF
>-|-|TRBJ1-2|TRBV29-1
TGCAGCGTCCTCTTGGGGGGCGCCGGGGATGGCTACACCTTC
CSVLLGGAGDGYTF
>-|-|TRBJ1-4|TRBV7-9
TGTGCCCTGGGGGGGACTCCAACTAATGAAAAACTGTTTTTT
CALGGTPTNEKLFF
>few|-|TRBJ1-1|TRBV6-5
TGTGCCAGCAGACGAGCCTCCTGGTCGAACACTGAAGCTTTCTTT
CASRRASWSNTEAFF
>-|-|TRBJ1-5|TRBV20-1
TGCAGTGCTAGAGAGGGGGGGGCGGGGCAGCCCCAGCATTTT
CSAREGGAGQPQHF
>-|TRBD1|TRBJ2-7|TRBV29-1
TGCAGCGGTGCATGGACAGGGGGCGAGCAGTACTTC
CSGAWTGGEQYF
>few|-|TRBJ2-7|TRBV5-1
TGCGCCAGCAGCTTGGGGACGGATTACGAGCAGTACTTC
CASSLGTDYEQYF